This T cell receptor (beta chain) was retrieved from a study of blood T cells in healthy people across ages. A second 7 to 11 cycle PCR used barcoded and J-beta primers. Every sample gave at least 2.5 million paired-end reads containing CDR3. TCRdb re-analysed the 5' RACE reads in MiXCR, keeping a single row per CDR3 protein. The repertoire holds roughly 800,000 distinct CDR3 sequences, roughly 50% seen once, with 22% in the top ten. In its sample, this clonotype was seen a few times. Its antigen is not known. V gave up 8 bases and J gave up 0 bases, with 31 bases separating them. Germline assignment: CDR1 SGHTA and CDR2 FQGNSA. The length of the CDR3 is 20 residues. Findings of the study overall: Correlation between TCR beta diversity and naive T cell percentage was strong. Whereas aged donors had fewer naive CD4+ cells, long-lived donors had more of them and higher diversity.

The sample was blood. This TCR was sampled from a man younger than 45 in good health. The chain links TRBV7-2 to TRBJ1-1; D is uncertain. CDR3 bases: TGTGCCAGCCCGCCTCAGCGGGCGGAAAGTCTCACTTCCATGAACACTGAAGCTTTCTTT. Its translation is CASPPQRAESLTSMNTEAFF.